This entry lists 2 T cell receptor beta chains sequenced from one sample in a study of T cell responses to AZD1222 COVID-19 vaccine (dated by TCRdb to about 2021). The sample's time point label is to be understood as: baseline before first vaccination. The treatment or condition label of this sample denotes: meningococcal conjugate vaccine given as trial control. The library came from the immunoSEQ multiplex PCR assay. TCRdb carries this immuneACCESS record with in-frame sequences only. Its versions omit some clonotypes, under half of them owing to an unresolved V gene in the studies checked, with the rest unexplained. The sample records 110,000 or so clones, roughly 88% of which are singletons. The top ten clones comprise more than 10% of the sample. The specimen comprised peripheral blood, sampled on day 0 of MenACWY control vaccination. The receptors here all came from an adult in good health.

The V and J genes are TRBV28 and TRBJ1-2; D unresolved. Per germline, CDR1 MDHEN and CDR2 SYDVKM. V lost 5 bases to trimming and J lost 8 bases, with 15 bases between them. The CDR3 sequence is 13 residues long. This chain's CDR3 is CASSPPTGWGYTF. The CDR3 DNA is TGTGCCAGCAGTCCTCCAACGGGTTGGGGCTACACCTTC.

The chain recombines TRBV7-8 with TRBJ1-3, with D tentatively TRBD1 (6 bases). Germline assignment: CDR1 SGHVS and CDR2 FQNEAQ. V was pared by 0 bases and J by 0 bases, with 15 bases between. The CDR3 runs to 18 residues. CDR3 loop: CASSLAFSGGSSGNTIYF. CDR3 nucleotide sequence: TGTGCCAGCAGCTTAGCCTTCTCGGGGGGCTCCTCTGGAAACACCATATATTTT.